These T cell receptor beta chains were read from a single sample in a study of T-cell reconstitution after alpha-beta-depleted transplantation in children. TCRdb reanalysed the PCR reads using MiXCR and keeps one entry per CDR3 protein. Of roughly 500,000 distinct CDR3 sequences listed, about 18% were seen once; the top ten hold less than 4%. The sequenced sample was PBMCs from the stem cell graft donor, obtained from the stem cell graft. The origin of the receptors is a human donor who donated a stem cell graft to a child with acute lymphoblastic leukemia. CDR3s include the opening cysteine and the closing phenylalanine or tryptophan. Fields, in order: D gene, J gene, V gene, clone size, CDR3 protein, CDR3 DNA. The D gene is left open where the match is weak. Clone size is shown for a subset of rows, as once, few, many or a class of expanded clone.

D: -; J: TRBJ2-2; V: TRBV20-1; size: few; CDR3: CSARDLGTGELFF; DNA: TGCAGTGCTAGAGATCTAGGCACCGGGGAGCTGTTTTTT
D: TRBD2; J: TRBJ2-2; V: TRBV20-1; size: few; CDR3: CSATSGRANTGELFF; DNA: TGCAGTGCTACTAGCGGGAGGGCCAACACCGGGGAGCTGTTTTTT
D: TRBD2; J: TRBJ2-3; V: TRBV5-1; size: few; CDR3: CASSLESSGRNTQYF; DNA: TGCGCCAGCAGCTTGGAGTCTAGCGGGAGAAATACGCAGTATTTT
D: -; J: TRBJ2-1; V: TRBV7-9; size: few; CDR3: CASSLFGSSYNEQFF; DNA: TGTGCCAGCAGCTTATTCGGAAGCTCCTACAATGAGCAGTTCTTC
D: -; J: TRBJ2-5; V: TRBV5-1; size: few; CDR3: CASREAVQETQYF; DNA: TGCGCCAGCAGGGAGGCCGTCCAAGAGACCCAGTACTTC
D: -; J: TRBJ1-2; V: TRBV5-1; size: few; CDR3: CASRPRASENYGYTF; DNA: TGCGCCAGCAGGCCCAGGGCCTCCGAAAACTATGGCTACACCTTC
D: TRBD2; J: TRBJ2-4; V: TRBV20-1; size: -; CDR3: CSARDSGERLAKNIQYF; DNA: TGCAGTGCTAGAGATAGCGGGGAGCGGCTAGCCAAAAACATTCAGTACTTC
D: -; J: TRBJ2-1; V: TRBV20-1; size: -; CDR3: CSARTYPSSYNEQFF; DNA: TGCAGTGCTAGAACATACCCCAGCTCCTACAATGAGCAGTTCTTC
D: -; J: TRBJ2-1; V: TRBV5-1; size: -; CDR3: CASSLGLPEQFF; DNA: TGCGCCAGCAGCTTGGGACTCCCAGAGCAGTTCTTC
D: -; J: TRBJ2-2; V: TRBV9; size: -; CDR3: CASSVSSGVGELFF; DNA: TGTGCCAGCAGCGTCTCCTCAGGGGTCGGGGAGCTGTTTTTT
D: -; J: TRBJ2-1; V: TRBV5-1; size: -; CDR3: CASSLAVPLNEQFF; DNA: TGCGCCAGCAGCTTGGCCGTACCACTGAATGAGCAGTTCTTC
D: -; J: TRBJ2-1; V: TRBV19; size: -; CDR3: CASSDRDSIYNEQFF; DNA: TGTGCCAGTAGTGACCGGGACTCTATCTACAATGAGCAGTTCTTC
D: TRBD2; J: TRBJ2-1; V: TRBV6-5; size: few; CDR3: CASSYGSSGYNEQFF; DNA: TGTGCCAGCAGTTACGGTTCTAGCGGTTACAATGAGCAGTTCTTC
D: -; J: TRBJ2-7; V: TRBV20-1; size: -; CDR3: CCARLDLGHVEYEQYF; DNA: TGCTGTGCTAGACTCGATCTGGGACACGTAGAGTACGAGCAGTACTTC
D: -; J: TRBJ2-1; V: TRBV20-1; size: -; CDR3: CRVAAYNEQFF; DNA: TGCAGAGTAGCGGCCTACAATGAGCAGTTCTTC
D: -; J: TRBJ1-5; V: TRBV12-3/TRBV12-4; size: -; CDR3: CASSPRRGGDSNQPQHF; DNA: TGTGCCAGCAGCCCCCGAAGGGGTGGGGATAGCAATCAGCCCCAGCATTTT
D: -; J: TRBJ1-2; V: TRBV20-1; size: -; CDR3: CSARGLWTALNYGYTF; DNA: TGCAGTGCTAGAGGTCTCTGGACAGCGCTTAACTATGGCTACACCTTC
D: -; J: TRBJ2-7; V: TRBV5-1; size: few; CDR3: CASSLDRNPFYEQYF; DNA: TGCGCCAGCAGCTTGGACAGAAACCCTTTTTACGAGCAGTACTTC
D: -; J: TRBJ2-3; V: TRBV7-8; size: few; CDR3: CASSSGFQSTDTQYF; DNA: TGTGCCAGCAGCTCTGGGTTCCAGAGCACAGATACGCAGTATTTT
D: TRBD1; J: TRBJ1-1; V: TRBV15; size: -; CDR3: CATSPGTGYTEAFF; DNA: TGTGCCACCAGCCCCGGGACAGGGTACACTGAAGCTTTCTTT
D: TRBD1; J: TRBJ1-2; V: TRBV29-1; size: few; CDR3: CSSWTARQGPIGYTF; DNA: TGCAGCTCTTGGACGGCCCGACAGGGTCCGATCGGCTACACCTTC
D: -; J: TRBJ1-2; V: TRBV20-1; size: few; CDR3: CSPLEGGRRGSYTF; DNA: TGCAGTCCGCTTGAGGGGGGCCGTCGAGGTAGCTACACCTTC
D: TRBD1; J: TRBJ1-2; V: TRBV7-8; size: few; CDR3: CASSPLILGQGLFSNYGYTF; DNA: TGTGCCAGCAGCCCCCTTATCTTGGGACAGGGACTATTTTCTAACTATGGCTACACCTTC
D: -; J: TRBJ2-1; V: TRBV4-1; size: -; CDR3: CASSQLTGSLSYNEQFF; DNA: TGCGCCAGCAGCCAACTCACAGGCTCCCTCTCCTACAATGAGCAGTTCTTC
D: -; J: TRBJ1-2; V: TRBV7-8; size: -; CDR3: CASSLVGSSYGYTF; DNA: TGTGCCAGCAGCTTAGTAGGCAGCTCCTATGGCTACACCTTC
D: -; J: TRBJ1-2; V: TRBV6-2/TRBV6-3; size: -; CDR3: CASSRRTANYGYTF; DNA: TGTGCCAGCAGCCGAAGGACGGCCAACTATGGCTACACCTTC
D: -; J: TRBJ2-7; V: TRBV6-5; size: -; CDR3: CASSLQDTSPYEQYF; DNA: TGTGCCAGCAGTTTACAGGACACGTCCCCCTACGAGCAGTACTTC
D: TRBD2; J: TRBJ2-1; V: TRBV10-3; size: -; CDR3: CAIGREDSYNEQFF; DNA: TGTGCCATTGGGCGGGAGGACTCCTACAATGAGCAGTTCTTC
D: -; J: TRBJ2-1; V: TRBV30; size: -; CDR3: CAWSSQVLTYNEQFF; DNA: TGTGCCTGGAGTTCACAAGTCTTAACCTACAATGAGCAGTTCTTC
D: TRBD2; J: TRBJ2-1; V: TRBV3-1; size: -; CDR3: CASSQDEVAGGGEQFF; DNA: TGTGCCAGCAGCCAAGATGAGGTAGCGGGAGGGGGTGAGCAGTTCTTC
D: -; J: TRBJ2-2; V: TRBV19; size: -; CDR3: CASTLTNTGELFF; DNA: TGTGCCAGTACCCTAACGAACACCGGGGAGCTGTTTTTT
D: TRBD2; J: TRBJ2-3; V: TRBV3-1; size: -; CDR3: CASSHGRGAFITDTQYF; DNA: TGTGCCAGCAGCCACGGGAGGGGGGCCTTTATAACAGATACGCAGTATTTT
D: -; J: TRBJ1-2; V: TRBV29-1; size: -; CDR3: CSVEDRARGGNYGYTF; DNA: TGCAGCGTTGAAGATCGGGCCCGTGGTGGTAACTATGGCTACACCTTC
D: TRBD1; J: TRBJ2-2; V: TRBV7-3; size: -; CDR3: CASSSPTGVNTGELFF; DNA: TGTGCCAGCAGCTCCCCGACAGGGGTGAACACCGGGGAGCTGTTTTTT
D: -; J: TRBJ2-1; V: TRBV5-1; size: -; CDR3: CASSGEPTGGVAYNEQFF; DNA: TGCGCCAGCAGCGGTGAGCCCACCGGGGGAGTAGCCTACAATGAGCAGTTCTTC
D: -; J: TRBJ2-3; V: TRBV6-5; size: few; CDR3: CASSPLSIFSTDTQYF; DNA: TGTGCCAGCAGTCCCCTCAGCATCTTTAGCACAGATACGCAGTATTTT
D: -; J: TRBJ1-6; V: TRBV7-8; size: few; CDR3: CASSFQQGYNSPLHF; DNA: TGTGCCAGCAGCTTCCAGCAGGGGTATAATTCACCCCTCCACTTT